This paragraph covers one T cell receptor (beta chain) sequence. Its antigen is unidentified. Germline CDR1 reads GTSNPN; CDR2 reads SVGIG (reference sequence). The CDR3 has 11 residues. Trimming took 8 bases from V and 7 from J; bases not matched to a gene: 6. The PCR employed 60 Vbeta primers together with 13 Jbeta primers. Here immunoSEQ multiplex PCR was the method, and the copy in TCRdb shows in-frame clones only, minus some. In the table there are some 200,000 clones, roughly 87% of which are singletons. The source of the sample is a study of cytomegalovirus exposure and HLA in healthy donors. Overall study context: An earlier analysis found some 100 million unique TCR beta sequences from approximately 170 million T cells.

Study findings and constraints: A later look showed TCR association rates differing by HLA locus, highest for DRB1 and lowest for HLA-C. Later analysis identified a missense DCLRE1C variant that was linked to TCR beta V- and J-gene trimming. One cluster of highly shared sequence variants probably arose as a sequencing artifact.

The receptor's source is a girl under three years old in good health and CMV-seronegative. The chain couples TRBV30 to TRBJ1-1, with 8 nucleotides matching TRBD1. Sequenced sample: PBMCs. The CDR3 spells CAGTGANEAFF. The CDR3 DNA reads as TGTGCCGGGACAGGTGCTAATGAAGCTTTCTTT.